One and the same sample provided the 12 T cell receptor beta chains below, sequenced in a study of T cell responses to AZD1222 COVID-19 vaccine. Assay: immunoSEQ multiplex PCR; the TCRdb copy retains only in-frame clones and omits some. The table includes 60,000 to 85,000 clones, 85% detected once. Sequences were derived from peripheral blood, sampled on day 0 of AZD1222 vaccination. The receptor source for this set is an adult in good health.

V and J are TRBV19 and TRBJ2-1, with D uncertain. Germline CDR1 reads LNHDA; CDR2 reads SQIVND (reference sequence). This CDR3 is built from 16 residues. The V end was cut by 3 bases, the J end by 7 bases, with 19 bases between. The CDR3 is CASSINLNVVGNEQFF. CDR3 coding DNA: TGTGCCAGTAGTATTAATCTGAATGTAGTTGGGAATGAGCAGTTCTTC.

The chain joins TRBV5-6 to TRBJ1-1; 8 positions match TRBD1. The V and J ends lost 3 bases and 3 bases, in that order; junction bases with no gene match: 4. From germline, CDR1 is SGHDT and CDR2 YYEEEE. This CDR3 contains 14 residues. The CDR3 here is CASSYRQGYTEAFF. CDR3 nucleotide sequence: TGTGCCAGCAGCTACCGACAGGGGTACACTGAAGCTTTCTTT.

The rearrangement links TRBV5-1 to TRBJ1-1; the D is unclear. Germline CDR1 reads SGHRS; CDR2 reads YFSETQ. Trimming stripped 1 base from V and 0 bases from J, with 4 bases between. This CDR3 has 13 residues. The CDR3 DNA reads as TGCGCCAGCAGCTTGATCTTGAACACTGAAGCTTTCTTT. Translation gives CASSLILNTEAFF.

This clone appeared a few times. The chain is built from TRBV6-5 and TRBJ1-4; 8 bases map to TRBD1. CDR3 length equals 15 residues. V was pared by 2 bases and J by 5 bases, with 4 bases of the junction left unmatched. In germline, CDR1 is MNHEY, CDR2 SVGAGI. The CDR3 nucleotides read TGTGCCAGCAGTTACGACACAGGGGGAAATGAAAAACTGTTTTTT. Translation gives CASSYDTGGNEKLFF.

This clone was detected only a few times. The genes are TRBV12-3 or TRBV12-4 and TRBJ2-2; D is unresolved. The CDR3 contains 11 residues. Deletions cut 5 bases from V and 7 bases from J, with 5 bases between. The CDR3 is CASSPGGELFF. DNA for the CDR3: TGTGCCAGCAGTCCTGGCGGGGAGCTGTTTTTT.

The chain carries TRBV20-1 and TRBJ2-1, with no clear D. From germline, CDR1 is DFQATT and CDR2 SNEGSKA (reference sequence). The CDR3 runs 14 residues. V shed 3 bases and J shed 2 bases, with 11 bases lying between them. The CDR3 region has the DNA TGCAGTGCTAGTCCGATCACGCCCTACAATGAGCAGTTCTTC. It is translated as CSASPITPYNEQFF.

With respect to this clone: This sample also contains other DNA sequences that code for the same CDR3. The rearrangement uses TRBV5-1 and TRBJ2-1; D is unresolved. CDR3 length: 13 amino acids. V gave up 2 bases and J gave up 4 bases, with 7 bases separating them. CDR1 and CDR2 (germline): SGHRS, YFSETQ. The CDR3 here is CASSLGLYNEQFF. For the CDR3, the DNA is TGCGCCAGCAGCTTAGGCCTATACAATGAGCAGTTCTTC. Full variable domain (remainder filled in from reference TRBV5-1 and TRBJ2-1): KAGVTQTPRYLIKTRGQQVTLSCSPISGHRSVSWYQQTPGQGLQFLFEYFSETQRNKGNFPGRFSGRQFSNSRSEMNVSTLELGDSALYLCASSLGLYNEQFFGPGTRLTVL.

In its sample, this clone was seen once. This sequence joins TRBV29-1 and TRBJ1-5; the match to TRBD1 covers 7 bases. V lost 6 bases, J lost 11 bases, and 25 bases stayed unmatched. From germline, CDR1 is SQVTM and CDR2 ANQGSEA. The CDR3 contains 17 residues. The CDR3 nucleotides read TGCAGCGTGGCCAGGAGCAGGGGGGTAGCTCGGGTCAGAGCCCAGCATTTT. Amino acid sequence: CSVARSRGVARVRAQHF.

The J gene is TRBJ2-3, the V gene TRBV7-9; D is perhaps TRBD1 (6 bases). In germline, CDR1 is SEHNR, CDR2 FQNEAQ (reference sequence). V lost 6 bases to trimming and J lost 5 bases, with 9 bases between them. This CDR3 comprises 12 residues. CDR3 loop: CASRSQGDTQYF. CDR3 bases: TGTGCCAGCAGATCACAGGGAGATACGCAGTATTTT.

This chain uses TRBV5-1 with TRBJ1-3; the D is unclear. V lost 4 bases and J 0 bases, leaving 8 bases between the germline ends. The germline CDR1 and CDR2 sequences are SGHRS and YFSETQ. The CDR3 loop spans 14 amino acids. The CDR3: CASSLSGSGNTIYF. The CDR3 coding sequence is TGCGCCAGCAGCCTTTCAGGCTCTGGAAACACCATATATTTT.

The chain recombines TRBV6-5 with TRBJ1-3; a possible D gene is TRBD1 (5 bases). The CDR3 is 15 residues long. Germline V gives CDR1 MNHEY, CDR2 SVGAGI. The V and J ends lost 5 bases and 3 bases respectively, with 14 bases between them. The DNA for the CDR3 is TGTGCCAGCAGTCCTTCAACGGGGCTTGGAAACACCATATATTTT. Encoded protein: CASSPSTGLGNTIYF.

The rearrangement joins TRBV29-1 to TRBJ2-1; no clear D gene. There are 10 residues in the CDR3. Deletions cut 7 bases from V and 0 bases from J, with 1 base between. CDR1 is SQVTM, CDR2 ANQGSEA, per germline. CDR3 protein: CSASYNEQFF. The CDR3 region has the DNA TGCAGCGCCTCCTACAATGAGCAGTTCTTC.